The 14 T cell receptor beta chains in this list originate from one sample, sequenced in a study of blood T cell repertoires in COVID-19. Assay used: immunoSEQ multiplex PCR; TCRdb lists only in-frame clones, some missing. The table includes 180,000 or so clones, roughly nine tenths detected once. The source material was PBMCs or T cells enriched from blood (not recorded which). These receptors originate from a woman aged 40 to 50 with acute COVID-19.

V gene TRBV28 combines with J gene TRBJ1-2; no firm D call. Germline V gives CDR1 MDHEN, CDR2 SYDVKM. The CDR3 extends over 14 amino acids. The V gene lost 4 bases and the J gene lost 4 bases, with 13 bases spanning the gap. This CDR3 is CASSYSRVGYGYTF. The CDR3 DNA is TGTGCCAGCAGTTACTCGCGGGTGGGCTATGGCTACACCTTC.

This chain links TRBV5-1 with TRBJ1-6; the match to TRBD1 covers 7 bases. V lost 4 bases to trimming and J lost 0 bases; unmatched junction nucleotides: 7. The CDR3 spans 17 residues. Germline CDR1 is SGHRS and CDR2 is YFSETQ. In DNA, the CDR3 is TGCGCCAGCAGCGGGGGGACAGATGGCTCCTATAATTCACCCCTCCACTTT. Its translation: CASSGGTDGSYNSPLHF.

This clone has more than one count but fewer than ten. The CDR3 loop reads CASRREVRTGELFF. For the CDR3, the DNA is TGTGCCAGCAGAAGGGAGGTTAGGACCGGGGAGCTGTTTTTT. The J gene is TRBJ2-2, the V gene TRBV28, with D perhaps matching TRBD2 (6 bases). The V gene lost 6 bases and the J gene lost 5 bases, with 13 bases spanning the gap. CDR3 length: 14 amino acids. The germline V gene has CDR1 MDHEN and CDR2 SYDVKM.

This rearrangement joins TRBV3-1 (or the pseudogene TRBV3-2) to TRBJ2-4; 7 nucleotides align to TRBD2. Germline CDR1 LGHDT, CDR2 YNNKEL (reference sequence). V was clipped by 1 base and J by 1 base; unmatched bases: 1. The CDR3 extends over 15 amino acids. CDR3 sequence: CASSQVAGAKNIQYF. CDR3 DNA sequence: TGTGCCAGCAGCCAAGTAGCGGGTGCCAAAAACATTCAGTACTTC.

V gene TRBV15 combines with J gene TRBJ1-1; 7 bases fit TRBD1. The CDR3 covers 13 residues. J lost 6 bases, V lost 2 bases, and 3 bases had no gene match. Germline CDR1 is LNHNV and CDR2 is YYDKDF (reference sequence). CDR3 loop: CATSRNRGAEAFF. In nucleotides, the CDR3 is TGTGCCACCAGCAGAAACAGGGGTGCTGAAGCTTTCTTT.

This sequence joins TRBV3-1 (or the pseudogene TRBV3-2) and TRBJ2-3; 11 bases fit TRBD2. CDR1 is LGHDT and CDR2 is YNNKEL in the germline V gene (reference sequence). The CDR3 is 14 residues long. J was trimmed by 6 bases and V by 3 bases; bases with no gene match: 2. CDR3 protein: CASSHLAGGDTQYF. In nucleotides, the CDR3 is TGTGCCAGCAGCCATCTAGCGGGAGGCGATACGCAGTATTTT.

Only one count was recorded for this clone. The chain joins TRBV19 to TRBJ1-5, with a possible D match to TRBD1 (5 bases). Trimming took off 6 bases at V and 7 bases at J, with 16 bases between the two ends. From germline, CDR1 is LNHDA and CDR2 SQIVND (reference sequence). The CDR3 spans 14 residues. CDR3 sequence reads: CASSSIGGEQPQHF. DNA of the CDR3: TGTGCCAGTAGCTCGATCGGGGGGGAACAGCCCCAGCATTTT.

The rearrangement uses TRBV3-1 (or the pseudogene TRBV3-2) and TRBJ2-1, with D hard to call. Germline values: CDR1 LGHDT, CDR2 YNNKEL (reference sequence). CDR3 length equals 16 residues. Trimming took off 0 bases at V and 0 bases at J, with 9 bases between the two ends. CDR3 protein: CASSQDVAVSYNEQFF. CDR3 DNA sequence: TGTGCCAGCAGCCAAGATGTCGCGGTCTCCTACAATGAGCAGTTCTTC.

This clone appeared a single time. This chain's CDR3 is CASSPRDTRTDTQYF. The DNA of the CDR3 is TGTGCCAGTAGTCCCCGAGACACGCGCACAGATACGCAGTATTTT. The gene calls are TRBV19 and TRBJ2-3; D not resolved. Germline V CDR1 and CDR2: LNHDA, SQIVND (reference sequence). This CDR3 is 15 amino acids long. Trimming removed 5 bases from V and 1 base from J, with 13 bases in between.

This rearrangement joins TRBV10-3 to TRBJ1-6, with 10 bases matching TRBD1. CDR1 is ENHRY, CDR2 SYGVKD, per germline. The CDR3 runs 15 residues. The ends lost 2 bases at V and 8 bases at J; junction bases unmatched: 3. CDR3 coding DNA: TGTGCCATCAGTGAGCGACAGGGGGCGGATTCACCCCTCCACTTT. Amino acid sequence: CAISERQGADSPLHF.

CDR3 in amino acids: CASSPEGANSPLHF. The CDR3 DNA reads as TGTGCCAGCAGCCCTGAGGGGGCGAATTCACCCCTCCACTTT. This chain links TRBV7-3 with TRBJ1-6; 7 positions match TRBD1. V dropped 5 bases and J dropped 7; count of bases not matched to a gene: 5. The germline V gene has CDR1 SGHTA and CDR2 FQGTGA. CDR3 length equals 14 residues.

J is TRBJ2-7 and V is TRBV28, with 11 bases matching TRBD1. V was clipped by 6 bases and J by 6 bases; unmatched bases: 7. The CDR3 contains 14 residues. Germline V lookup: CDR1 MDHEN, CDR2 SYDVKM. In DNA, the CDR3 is TGTGCCAGCAGGCCTCCGGGACAGGGGGGCGAGCAGTACTTC. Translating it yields CASRPPGQGGEQYF.

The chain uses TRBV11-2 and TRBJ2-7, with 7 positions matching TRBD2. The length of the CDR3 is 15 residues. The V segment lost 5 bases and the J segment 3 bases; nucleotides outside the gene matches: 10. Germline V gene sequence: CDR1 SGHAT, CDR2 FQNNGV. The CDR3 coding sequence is TGTGCCAGCAGCCCCAGCGGGATAACCGACTACGAGCAGTACTTC. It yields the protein CASSPSGITDYEQYF.

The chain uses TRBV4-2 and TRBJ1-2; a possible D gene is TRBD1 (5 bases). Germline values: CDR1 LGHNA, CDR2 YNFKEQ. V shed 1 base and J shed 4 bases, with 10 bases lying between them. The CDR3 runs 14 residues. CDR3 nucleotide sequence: TGTGCCAGCAGCCAAGGGAGGGACGTCTATGGCTACACCTTC. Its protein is CASSQGRDVYGYTF.